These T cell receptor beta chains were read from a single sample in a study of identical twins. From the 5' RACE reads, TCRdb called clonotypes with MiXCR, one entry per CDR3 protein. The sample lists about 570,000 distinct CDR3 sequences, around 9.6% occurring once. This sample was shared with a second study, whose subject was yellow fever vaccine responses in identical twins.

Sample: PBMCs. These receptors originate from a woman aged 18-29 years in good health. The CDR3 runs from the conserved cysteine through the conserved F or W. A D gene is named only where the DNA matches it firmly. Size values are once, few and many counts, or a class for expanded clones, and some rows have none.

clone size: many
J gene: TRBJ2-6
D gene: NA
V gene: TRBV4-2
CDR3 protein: CASSQEATGANVLTF
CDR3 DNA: TGTGCCAGCAGCCAAGAAGCAACCGGGGCCAACGTCCTGACTTTC

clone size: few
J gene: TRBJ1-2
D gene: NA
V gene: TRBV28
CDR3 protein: CASSFKGGPIGYGYTF
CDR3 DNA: TGTGCCAGCAGTTTTAAGGGAGGCCCAATAGGCTATGGCTACACCTTC

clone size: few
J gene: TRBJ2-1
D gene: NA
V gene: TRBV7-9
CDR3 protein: CASSFLVESYNEQFF
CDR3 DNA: TGTGCCAGCAGCTTTCTGGTAGAATCCTACAATGAGCAGTTCTTC

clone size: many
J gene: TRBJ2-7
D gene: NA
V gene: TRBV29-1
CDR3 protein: CSVSSAKGLGYEQYF
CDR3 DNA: TGCAGCGTTTCGTCGGCTAAGGGTTTAGGCTACGAGCAGTACTTC

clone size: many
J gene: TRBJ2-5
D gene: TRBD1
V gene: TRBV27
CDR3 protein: CASGDRRQETQYF
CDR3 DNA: TGTGCCAGCGGGGACAGGAGGCAAGAGACCCAGTACTTC

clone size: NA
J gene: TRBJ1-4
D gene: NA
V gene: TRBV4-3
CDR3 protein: CASSQDRGANEKLFF
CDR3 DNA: TGCGCCAGCAGCCAAGACCGGGGAGCTAATGAAAAACTGTTTTTT

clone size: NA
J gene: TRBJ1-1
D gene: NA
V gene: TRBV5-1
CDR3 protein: CASSTTGANTEAFF
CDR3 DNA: TGCGCCAGCAGTACAACCGGGGCGAACACTGAAGCTTTCTTT

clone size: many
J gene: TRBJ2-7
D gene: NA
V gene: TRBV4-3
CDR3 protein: CASSRHRDSTYEQYF
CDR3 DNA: TGCGCCAGCAGCCGCCACCGGGACTCAACCTACGAGCAGTACTTC

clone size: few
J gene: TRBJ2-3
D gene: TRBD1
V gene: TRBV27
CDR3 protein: CASSPGQGTSTDTQYF
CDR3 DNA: TGTGCCAGCAGTCCAGGACAGGGAACTAGCACAGATACGCAGTATTTT

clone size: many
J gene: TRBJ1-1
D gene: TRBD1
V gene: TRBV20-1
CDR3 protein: CSAAGTGTEAFF
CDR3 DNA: TGCAGTGCGGCCGGGACAGGGACTGAAGCTTTCTTT

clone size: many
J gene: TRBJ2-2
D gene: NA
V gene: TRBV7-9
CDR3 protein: CASSLGAYTGELFF
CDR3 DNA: TGTGCCAGCAGCTTAGGTGCTTACACCGGGGAGCTGTTTTTT

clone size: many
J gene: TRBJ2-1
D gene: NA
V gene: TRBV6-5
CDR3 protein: CASSYEASINEQFF
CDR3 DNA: TGTGCCAGCAGTTACGAAGCTAGCATCAATGAGCAGTTCTTC

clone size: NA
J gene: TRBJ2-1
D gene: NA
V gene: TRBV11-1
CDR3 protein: CASSLVGFYEQFF
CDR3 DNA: TGTGCCAGCAGCTTAGTTGGTTTCTATGAGCAGTTCTTC

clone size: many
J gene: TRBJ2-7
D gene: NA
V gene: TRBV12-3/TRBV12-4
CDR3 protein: CASRGRLGGVWEQYF
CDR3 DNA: TGTGCCAGCAGGGGGAGACTGGGGGGAGTTTGGGAGCAGTACTTC

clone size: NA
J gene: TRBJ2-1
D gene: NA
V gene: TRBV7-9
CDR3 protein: CASSLRLQGRDNEQFF
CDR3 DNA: TGTGCCAGCAGCTTAAGGCTCCAGGGTAGGGACAATGAGCAGTTCTTC

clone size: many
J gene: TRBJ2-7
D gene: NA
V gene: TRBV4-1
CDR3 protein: CASSQGQTGTYEQYF
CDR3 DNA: TGCGCCAGCAGCCAAGGGCAAACAGGGACCTACGAGCAGTACTTC

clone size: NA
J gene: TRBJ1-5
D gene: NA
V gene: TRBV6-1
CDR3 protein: CASSPRGPVEPQHF
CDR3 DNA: TGTGCCAGCAGTCCTAGAGGCCCAGTGGAGCCCCAGCATTTT

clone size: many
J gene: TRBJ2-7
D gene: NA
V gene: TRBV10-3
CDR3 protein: CAISESTPDNDEQYF
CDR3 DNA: TGTGCCATCAGTGAGTCGACCCCGGACAACGACGAGCAGTACTTC

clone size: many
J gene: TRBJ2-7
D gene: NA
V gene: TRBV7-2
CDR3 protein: CASSLAQEVVYEQYF
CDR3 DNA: TGTGCCAGCAGCTTAGCCCAGGAGGTTGTCTACGAGCAGTACTTC

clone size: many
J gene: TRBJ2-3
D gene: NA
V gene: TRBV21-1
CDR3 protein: CASRDLTDTQYF
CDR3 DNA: TGTGCCAGCCGGGACCTCACAGATACGCAGTATTTT

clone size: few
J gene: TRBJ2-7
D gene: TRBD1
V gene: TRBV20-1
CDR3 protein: CSARGRQGFFYEQYF
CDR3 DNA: TGCAGTGCTAGAGGCCGACAGGGGTTCTTCTACGAGCAGTACTTC

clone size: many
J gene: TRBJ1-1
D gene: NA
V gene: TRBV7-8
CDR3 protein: CASSPRATEAFF
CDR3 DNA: TGTGCCAGCAGCCCTCGGGCCACTGAAGCTTTCTTT

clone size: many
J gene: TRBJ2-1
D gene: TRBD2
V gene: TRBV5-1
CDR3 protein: CASSLGYGGGFDEQFF
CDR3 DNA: TGCGCCAGCAGCTTGGGTTATGGCGGGGGGTTTGATGAGCAGTTCTTC

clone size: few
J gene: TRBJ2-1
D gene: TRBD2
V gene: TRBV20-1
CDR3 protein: CSAPPGSSGKYNEQFF
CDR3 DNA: TGCAGTGCCCCGCCGGGGTCTAGCGGGAAGTACAATGAGCAGTTCTTC

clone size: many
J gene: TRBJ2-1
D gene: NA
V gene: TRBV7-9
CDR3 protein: CASSLVPSSYNEQFF
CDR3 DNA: TGTGCCAGCAGCTTAGTTCCCAGCTCCTACAATGAGCAGTTCTTC

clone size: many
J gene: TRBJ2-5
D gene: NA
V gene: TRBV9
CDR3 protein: CASSVVPPTREGLETQYF
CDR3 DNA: TGTGCCAGCAGCGTAGTCCCTCCCACCAGGGAAGGTCTGGAGACCCAGTACTTC

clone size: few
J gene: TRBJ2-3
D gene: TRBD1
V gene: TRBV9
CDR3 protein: CASRYGPGQGADTQYF
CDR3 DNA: TGTGCCAGCAGGTATGGCCCGGGACAGGGGGCAGATACGCAGTATTTT

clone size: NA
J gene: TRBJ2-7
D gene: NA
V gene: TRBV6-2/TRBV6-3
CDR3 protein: CASSYLGLNSYEQYF
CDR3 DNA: TGTGCCAGCAGTTACCTAGGGCTGAACTCCTACGAGCAGTACTTC

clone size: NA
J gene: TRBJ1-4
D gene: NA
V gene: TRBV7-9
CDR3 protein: CASSLMDRFSGEKLFF
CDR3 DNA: TGTGCCAGCAGCCTGATGGACAGATTTAGTGGGGAAAAACTGTTTTTT

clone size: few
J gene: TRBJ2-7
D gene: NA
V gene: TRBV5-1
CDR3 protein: CASSPAQSSYEQYF
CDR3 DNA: TGCGCCAGCAGCCCGGCTCAGAGCTCCTACGAGCAGTACTTC

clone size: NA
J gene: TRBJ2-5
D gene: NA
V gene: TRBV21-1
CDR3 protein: CASSNNGERGGETQYF
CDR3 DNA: TGTGCCAGCAGCAACAATGGGGAACGGGGGGGAGAGACCCAGTACTTC

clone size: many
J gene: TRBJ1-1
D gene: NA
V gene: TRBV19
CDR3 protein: CASKANTEAFF
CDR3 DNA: TGTGCCAGTAAGGCAAACACTGAAGCTTTCTTT

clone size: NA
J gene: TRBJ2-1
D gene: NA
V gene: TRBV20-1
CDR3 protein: CSARAEVALGDEQFF
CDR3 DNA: TGCAGTGCTAGAGCTGAGGTAGCTTTGGGCGATGAGCAGTTCTTC

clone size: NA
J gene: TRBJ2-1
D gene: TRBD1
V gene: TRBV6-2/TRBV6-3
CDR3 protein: CASKQGASYNEQFF
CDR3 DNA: TGTGCCAGCAAACAGGGGGCCAGCTACAATGAGCAGTTCTTC

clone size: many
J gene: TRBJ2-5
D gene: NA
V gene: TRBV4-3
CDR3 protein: CASSQEARGQETQYF
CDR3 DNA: TGCGCCAGCAGCCAAGAGGCCAGAGGACAAGAGACCCAGTACTTC

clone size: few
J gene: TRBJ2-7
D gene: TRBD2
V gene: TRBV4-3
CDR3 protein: CASSQTSGGDYEQYF
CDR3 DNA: TGCGCCAGCAGCCAAACCAGCGGGGGCGACTACGAGCAGTACTTC

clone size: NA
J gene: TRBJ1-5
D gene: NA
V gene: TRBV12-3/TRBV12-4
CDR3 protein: CASRGANQPQHF
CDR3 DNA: TGTGCCAGCAGAGGGGCGAATCAGCCCCAGCATTTT

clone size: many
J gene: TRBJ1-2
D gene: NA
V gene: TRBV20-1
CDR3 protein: CSARGGYTF
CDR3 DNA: TGCAGTGCTAGAGGTGGCTACACCTTC

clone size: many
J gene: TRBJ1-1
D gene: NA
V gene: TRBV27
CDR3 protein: CASSPGAHSEAFF
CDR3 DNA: TGTGCCAGCAGTCCCGGGGCCCACAGTGAAGCTTTCTTT

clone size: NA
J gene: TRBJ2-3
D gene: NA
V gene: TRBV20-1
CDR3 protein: CSARSGGTDTQYF
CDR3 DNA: TGCAGTGCTAGATCCGGAGGAACAGATACGCAGTATTTT

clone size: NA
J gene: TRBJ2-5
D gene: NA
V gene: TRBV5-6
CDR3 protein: CASSLGLGVETQYF
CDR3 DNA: TGTGCCAGCAGCTTGGGACTAGGGGTGGAGACCCAGTACTTC

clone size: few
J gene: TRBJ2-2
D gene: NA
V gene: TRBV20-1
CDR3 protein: CSARDLAGHNTGELFF
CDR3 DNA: TGCAGTGCTAGAGATCTGGCAGGACACAACACCGGGGAGCTGTTTTTT

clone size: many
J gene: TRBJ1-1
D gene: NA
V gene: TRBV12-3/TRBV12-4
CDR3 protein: CASSQTAPFFF
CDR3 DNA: TGTGCCAGCAGCCAGACCGCCCCATTTTTCTTT

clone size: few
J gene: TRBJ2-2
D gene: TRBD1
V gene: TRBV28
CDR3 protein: CASSLADRDTGELFF
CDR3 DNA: TGTGCCAGCAGTTTAGCAGACAGGGACACCGGGGAGCTGTTTTTT

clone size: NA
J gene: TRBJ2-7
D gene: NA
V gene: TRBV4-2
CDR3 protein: CASSHEAASYEQYF
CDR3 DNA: TGTGCCAGCAGCCATGAGGCTGCCTCCTACGAGCAGTACTTC

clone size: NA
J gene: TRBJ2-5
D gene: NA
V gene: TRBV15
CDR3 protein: CATSRGAGAQYF
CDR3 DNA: TGTGCCACCAGCAGAGGGGCCGGGGCCCAGTACTTC

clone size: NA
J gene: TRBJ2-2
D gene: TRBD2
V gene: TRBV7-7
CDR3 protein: CASSLDLAGGELFF
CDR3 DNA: TGTGCTAGCAGCTTAGACCTAGCGGGCGGGGAGTTGTTTTTT

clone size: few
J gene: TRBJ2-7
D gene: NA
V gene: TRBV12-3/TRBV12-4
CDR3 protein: CASSPSVGPYEQYF
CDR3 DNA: TGTGCCAGCAGTCCCTCCGTGGGCCCCTACGAGCAGTACTTC

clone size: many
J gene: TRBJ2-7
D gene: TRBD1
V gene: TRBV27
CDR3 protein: CASSLSGGGYEQYF
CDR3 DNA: TGTGCCAGCAGTTTATCAGGGGGCGGATACGAGCAGTACTTC

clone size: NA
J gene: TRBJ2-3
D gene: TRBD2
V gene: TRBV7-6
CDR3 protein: CASSQASGTTDTQYF
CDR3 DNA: TGTGCCAGCAGCCAAGCCAGCGGGACTACAGATACGCAGTATTTT

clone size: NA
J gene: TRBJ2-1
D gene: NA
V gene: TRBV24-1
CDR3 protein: CATSAIEGSYNEQFF
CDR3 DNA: TGTGCCACCAGTGCGATAGAAGGATCCTACAATGAGCAGTTCTTC

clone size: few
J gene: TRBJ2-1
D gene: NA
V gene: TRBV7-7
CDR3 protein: CASSLGSQAYNEQFF
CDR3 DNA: TGTGCTAGCAGCTTAGGCAGCCAGGCTTACAATGAGCAGTTCTTC

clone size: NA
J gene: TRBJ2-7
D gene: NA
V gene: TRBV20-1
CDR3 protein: CSAKLVVGSYEQYF
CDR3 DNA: TGCAGTGCTAAATTAGTAGTAGGGAGTTACGAGCAGTACTTC

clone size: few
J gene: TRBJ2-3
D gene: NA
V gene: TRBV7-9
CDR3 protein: CASSKVSYTDTQYF
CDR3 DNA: TGTGCCAGCAGCAAAGTCAGTTACACAGATACGCAGTATTTT

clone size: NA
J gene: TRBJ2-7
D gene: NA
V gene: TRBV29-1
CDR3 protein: CSVDTGRLEQYF
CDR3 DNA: TGCAGCGTTGATACTGGAAGACTCGAGCAGTACTTC